The entry below gives a single T cell receptor beta chain sequence along with its context. No antigen is known for it. This sample was taken from a study of PD-1 blockade in classical Hodgkin lymphoma. Study-level findings and limits: Relapsed/refractory patients reportedly had the lowest baseline TCR diversity, below newly diagnosed patients, who were below healthy donors.

Profiled with immunoSEQ multiplex PCR; TCRdb holds only in-frame clones, not every one. The table has 15,000 to 20,000 clones, about 68% seen once; the top ten hold approximately 2%. The CDR3 spans 20 residues. Time point described: cycle 4 day 1 (C4D1), after less than seven weeks of nivolumab. All trial patients relapsed after autologous stem cell transplantation. Magnetic depletion of unwanted cells isolated CD4+ T cells from thawed PBMCs. This receptor was obtained from a human donor with classical Hodgkin lymphoma. J is TRBJ2-3 and V is TRBV21-1; the DNA was not used to check the table's D call, TRBD2. TRBV21-1 is flagged as a pseudogene. The sample here was CD4+ T cells from blood, taken before the fourth cycle of nivolumab. The CDR3 DNA follows: TGTGCCAGCAGCAAAGAAAGCGTCAGCGGGAGTGGTCGTGTAACAGATACGCAGTATTTT. It codes for CASSKESVSGSGRVTDTQYF.